A selection of T cell receptor beta chains follows, all from one sample in a study of beta chain features in type 1 diabetes. This table comes from immunoSEQ multiplex PCR, and its TCRdb copy is limited to in-frame clones, with some not included. In the table there are some 120,000 clones, around a sixth of which are singletons. Specimen: central memory CD4+ T cells from blood. Receptors were obtained from a man aged 18 to 29 with type 1 diabetes. The CDR3 runs from the conserved cysteine through the conserved F or W. The D gene is left open where the match is weak. Not all rows give a size; the values are once, few, many and, for expanded clones, a class.

size	V	J	D	DNA	CDR3
few	TRBV28	TRBJ2-5	TRBD1	TGTGCCAGCGGCTCGACAGGGCCATCACAAGAGACCCAGTACTTC	CASGSTGPSQETQYF
many	TRBV4-3	TRBJ2-4	-	TGCGCCAGCAGCCAAGAAAGGGGATACATTCAGTACTTC	CASSQERGYIQYF
-	TRBV6-1	TRBJ2-1	TRBD2	TGTGCCTCTCAGTCGGGGACTACCCCGGTCTTC	CASQSGTTPVF
few	TRBV7-2	TRBJ1-2	-	TGTGCCAGCAGCTCCTTCCGCACAGTAGATGGCTACACCTTC	CASSSFRTVDGYTF
-	TRBV2	TRBJ2-5	-	TGTGCCAGCAGTGTATCAGAGACCCAGTACTTC	CASSVSETQYF
few	TRBV29-1	TRBJ2-1	-	TGCAGCGTTGACTCCGGGGTAAATGAGCAGTTCTTC	CSVDSGVNEQFF
-	TRBV6-5	TRBJ2-1	TRBD2	TGTGCCAGCAGTTACTCGACCGCGGGGGGCAATGAGCAGTTCTTC	CASSYSTAGGNEQFF
-	TRBV25-1	TRBJ2-2	-	TGTGCCAGCAGTGAACCGGGAGATGTGTCCGGGGAGCTGTTTTTT	CASSEPGDVSGELFF
-	TRBV7-9	TRBJ1-2	-	TGTGCCAGCAGCTTAGGACAGAATAACTATGGCTACACCTTC	CASSLGQNNYGYTF
-	TRBV2	TRBJ2-3	TRBD2	TGTGCCAGCAGTCGACTAGCGGGCTTCACAGATACGCAGTATTTT	CASSRLAGFTDTQYF
few	TRBV7-3	TRBJ2-5	TRBD1	TGTGCCAGCAGCTTAAAGAATACAGGGGGCTGGGAGACCCAGTACTTC	CASSLKNTGGWETQYF
-	TRBV11-2	TRBJ2-7	TRBD1	TGTGCCAGCAGCTTAAATACAGGGGGCTACGAGCAGTACTTC	CASSLNTGGYEQYF
-	TRBV2	TRBJ1-6	-	TGTGCCAGCTCCCAAGGGAAGAATTCACCCCTCCACTTT	CASSQGKNSPLHF
-	TRBV25-1	TRBJ2-2	-	TGTGCCAGCAGTGAGTCTCCAGGGGCGGTAGCCGGGGAGCTGTTTTTT	CASSESPGAVAGELFF
few	TRBV5-6	TRBJ2-7	TRBD2	TGTGCCAGCAGCCCACCCGGGACTAGCGGGGGGAAGTACTTC	CASSPPGTSGGKYF
-	TRBV6-6	TRBJ2-5	-	TGTGCCAGCATCAACGATCGGGAGACCCAGTACTTC	CASINDRETQYF
few	TRBV5-1	TRBJ2-1	TRBD1	TGCGCCTCAGGAACTGGGACAGGCTCCTACAATGAGCAGTTCTTC	CASGTGTGSYNEQFF
-	TRBV7-2	TRBJ2-5	TRBD2	TGTGCCAGCAGCTCGCGTCCGGGACTAGCAATCGGTGAGACCCAGTACTTC	CASSSRPGLAIGETQYF
-	TRBV6-5	TRBJ2-1	-	TGTGCCAGCAGCTCAGTGACGGCTCTTCTGAATGAGCAGTTCTTC	CASSSVTALLNEQFF
few	TRBV5-8	TRBJ2-3	TRBD1	TGTGCCGGCAACAGGGGACAGAGCACAGATACGCAGTATTTT	CAGNRGQSTDTQYF
many	TRBV18	TRBJ1-2	-	TGTGCCAGCTCACCTATCCCGGGCAGCGCCTTTTTCTATGGCTACACCTTC	CASSPIPGSAFFYGYTF
few	TRBV28	TRBJ1-2	-	TGTGCCAGCAGTTCAGTCTATGGCTACACCTTC	CASSSVYGYTF
medium-sized	TRBV27	TRBJ1-1	TRBD1	TGTGCCAGCAGTCTGACAGGGTGGAACACTGAAGCTTTCTTT	CASSLTGWNTEAFF
many	TRBV28	TRBJ2-7	TRBD1	TGTGCCAGCAGTACCACAGGGGGCGGGTACGAGCAGTACTTC	CASSTTGGGYEQYF
few	TRBV9	TRBJ1-5	-	TGTGCCAGCAGCGTAGGAGGGCTGAGCAATCAGCCCCAGCATTTT	CASSVGGLSNQPQHF
-	TRBV7-2	TRBJ2-1	-	TGTGCCAGCAGCTTAGCGCCTATATCCCCTCTTTACAATGAGCAGTTCTTC	CASSLAPISPLYNEQFF
few	TRBV7-2	TRBJ2-1	-	TGTGCCAGCAGCTCACAGGGTGGTGGAGACAATGAGCAGTTCTTC	CASSSQGGGDNEQFF
-	TRBV2	TRBJ2-1	-	TGTGCCAGCAGTGAAAGGTCAGGGGATTGGGATGAGCAGTTCTTC	CASSERSGDWDEQFF
few	TRBV30	TRBJ2-3	-	TGTGCCTGGAGTGGGCGACTAGGGGATACGCAGTATTTT	CAWSGRLGDTQYF
few	TRBV4-3	TRBJ2-7	-	TGCGCCAGCACTAAACTAACTCGGGTCCACGAGCAGTACTTC	CASTKLTRVHEQYF
-	TRBV7-6	TRBJ1-4	-	TGTGCCAGCAGCTGGAGGGGAGCAACTAATGAAAAACTGTTTTTT	CASSWRGATNEKLFF
few	TRBV11-2	TRBJ2-1	TRBD2	TGTGCCAGCAGCCCAAGCCCCGGGACTAGCGGGGGAAATGAGCAGTTCTTC	CASSPSPGTSGGNEQFF
-	TRBV7-6	TRBJ2-2	-	TGTGCCAGCAGCTTACGCCCGGCAGGGGAGGCCGGGGAGCTGTTTTTT	CASSLRPAGEAGELFF
-	TRBV7-2	TRBJ2-5	-	TGTGCCAGCAAAACTCTCTCAGGGAGTAAGGGAGAGACCCAGTACTTC	CASKTLSGSKGETQYF
many	TRBV7-2	TRBJ1-1	-	TGTGCCAGCAGCTTATACGGCGCTGCCGCTTTCTTT	CASSLYGAAAFF
many	TRBV29-1	TRBJ1-2	-	TGCAGCGTTTTGGTGGGGGACACTAACTATGGCTACACCTTC	CSVLVGDTNYGYTF
-	TRBV29-1	TRBJ1-3	-	TGCAGCGTTCAACTGAGCTCTGGAAACACCATATATTTT	CSVQLSSGNTIYF
many	TRBV11-2	TRBJ2-5	-	TGTGCCAGCAGCAACCGGCGAGAACAAGAGACCCAGTACTTC	CASSNRREQETQYF
few	TRBV5-1	TRBJ2-1	-	TGCGCCAGCAGCTCCTCGGCTCTCGACAATGAGCAGTTCTTC	CASSSSALDNEQFF
few	TRBV28	TRBJ2-7	-	TGTGCCAGCAGTTTATTTGGGGCTCCCGAGCAGTACTTC	CASSLFGAPEQYF
few	TRBV7-2	TRBJ2-7	TRBD2	TGTGCCAGCAGCTTATACCAAGCGGGAGCAGCCTACGAGCAGTACTTC	CASSLYQAGAAYEQYF
few	TRBV5-1	TRBJ2-7	TRBD2	TGCGCCAGCAGCTTGGATAGCGGGAGCTCCTACGAGCAGTACTTC	CASSLDSGSSYEQYF
few	TRBV5-1	TRBJ1-1	-	TGCGCCAGCAGCTTAGGGACGGAGAACACTGAAGCTTTCTTT	CASSLGTENTEAFF
-	TRBV21-1	TRBJ1-1	-	TGTGCCAGCAGCAAAGCGGCGACCGTCGAAGCTTTCTTT	CASSKAATVEAFF
few	TRBV25-1	TRBJ2-7	-	TGTGCCAGCAGTGAGGGTCGGCAGGGATGGTACGAGCAGTACTTC	CASSEGRQGWYEQYF
-	TRBV5-1	TRBJ2-7	-	TGCGCCAGCAGCCCGTCCGCAGCATTATCTTTTTACGAGCAGTACTTC	CASSPSAALSFYEQYF